This TCR beta chain stems from a study of identical twins. Study results and caveats: For cord blood, abundant beta clonotypes had fewer insertions, unlike memory repertoires, which showed none. Analyses of zero insertions could, in part, be confounded by invariant MAIT and iNKT cells. For out-of-frame beta sequences, excess twin sharing was weaker.

Healthy Caucasians provided all donations. The CDR3 contains 16 residues. V lost 4 bases to trimming and J lost 5 bases; unmatched junction nucleotides: 6. CDR1 is LGHDT and CDR2 is YNNKEL in the germline V gene (reference sequence). MiXCR, applied by TCRdb to the 5' RACE reads, yields one record per CDR3 protein. The sample lists approximately 890,000 distinct CDR3 sequences, roughly an eighth occurring once. This clonotype was counted many times. Its specificity is unknown. This sample also appeared in a second study, on yellow fever vaccine responses in identical twins.

The V and J genes are TRBV3-1 and TRBJ2-1; TRBD2 matches 12 bases. This sequence originates from a woman between 18 and 29 years old in good health. Source material: PBMCs. Here the CDR3 DNA reads TGTGCCAGCAGCCCACGTTGGACTAGCGGGGACAATGAGCAGTTCTTC. Encoded protein: CASSPRWTSGDNEQFF.